This T cell receptor (beta chain) was recovered during a study of T cells in localized non-small cell lung cancer. Assay used: immunoSEQ multiplex PCR; TCRdb lists only in-frame clones, some missing. The sample contains 65,000 to 80,000 clones, around 85% of which appear only once. Study-wide findings and caveats: Elevated blood T cell density was associated with longer overall survival.

This clone showed up just a few times. Its antigen is currently unknown. V shed 0 bases, J shed 8 bases, and the junction held 13 bases outside the gene matches. This CDR3 comprises 17 residues. Germline lookup yields CDR1 SGDLS and CDR2 YYNGEE. The sample was peripheral blood, taken before any cancer treatment. This chain joins TRBV9 and TRBJ2-2; 7 bases map to TRBD2. This clonotype was obtained from a female donor at least 60 years old with stage I lung adenocarcinoma. In nucleotides, the CDR3 is TGTGCCAGCAGCGTAGACGGGGCTAGCGGTGCCCGAGGGGAGCTGTTTTTT. This gives the protein CASSVDGASGARGELFF.